A selection of T cell receptor beta chains follows, all from one sample in a study of cytomegalovirus exposure and HLA in healthy donors. Sequencing used immunoSEQ multiplex PCR; TCRdb keeps in-frame clones, though not all of them. The repertoire shows just over 150,000 clones; the top ten hold about 1.2%. Sequenced input: PBMCs. The receptors come from a woman aged 55-70 years in good health and CMV-seronegative. Both conserved end residues are trimmed from each CDR3. Each record gives: V gene, CDR3 protein.

V: TRBV4-2; CDR3: ASSLTSGEVYEQY
V: TRBV5-1; CDR3: ASSRGVLAGSDTQY
V: TRBV5-4; CDR3: ATGDRLNEKLF
V: TRBV2; CDR3: ASRDRASNTGELF
V: TRBV6-5; CDR3: ASRSPGGRDSPLH
V: TRBV10-3; CDR3: AISDPSRGAGWSEAF
V: TRBV2; CDR3: ASSLIQGSTEAF
V: TRBV4-1; CDR3: ASSSGQGGVGYT
V: TRBV9; CDR3: ASSVDGQGAGNTIY
V: TRBV5-4; CDR3: ASSLAQGAGTGELF
V: TRBV2; CDR3: ASRTGVMNTEAF
V: TRBV5-1; CDR3: ASSPSLAGDREQY
V: TRBV19; CDR3: ASSIERAPQH
V: TRBV11-3; CDR3: ASSQGQGTQETQY
V: TRBV4-2; CDR3: ASSQVLLAGEGEQY
V: TRBV4-1; CDR3: ASSHGVLAGYEQF
V: TRBV4-1; CDR3: ASSQVWGGSNYGYT
V: TRBV6-5; CDR3: ASSFSLRASSYEQY
V: TRBV5-5; CDR3: ASSPRDIGTGELF
V: TRBV6-1; CDR3: ASSVVGTGRSEELF
V: TRBV7-2; CDR3: ASSSRTGPQETQY
V: TRBV6-1; CDR3: ASSEAFRGRNEQY
V: TRBV5-6; CDR3: ASSPGRGGRGYT
V: TRBV18; CDR3: ASSAPGNWFNTEAF
V: TRBV2; CDR3: ASRRDGIYEQY
V: TRBV5-1; CDR3: ASSLVVENTEAF